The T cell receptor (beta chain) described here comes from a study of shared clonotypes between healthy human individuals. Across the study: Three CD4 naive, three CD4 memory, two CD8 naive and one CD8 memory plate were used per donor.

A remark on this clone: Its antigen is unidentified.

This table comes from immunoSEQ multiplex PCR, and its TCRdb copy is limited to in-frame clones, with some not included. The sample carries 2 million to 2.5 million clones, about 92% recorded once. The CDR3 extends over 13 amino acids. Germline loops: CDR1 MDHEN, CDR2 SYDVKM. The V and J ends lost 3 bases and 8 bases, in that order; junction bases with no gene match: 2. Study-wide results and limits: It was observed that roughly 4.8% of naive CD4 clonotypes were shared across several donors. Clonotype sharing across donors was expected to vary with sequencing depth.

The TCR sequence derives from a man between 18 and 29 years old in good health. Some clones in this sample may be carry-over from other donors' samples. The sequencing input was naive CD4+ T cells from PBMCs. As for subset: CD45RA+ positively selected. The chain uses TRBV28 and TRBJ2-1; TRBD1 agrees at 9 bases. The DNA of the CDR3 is TGTGCCAGCAGTTTGGGACAGGGATATGAGCAGTTCTTC. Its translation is CASSLGQGYEQFF.